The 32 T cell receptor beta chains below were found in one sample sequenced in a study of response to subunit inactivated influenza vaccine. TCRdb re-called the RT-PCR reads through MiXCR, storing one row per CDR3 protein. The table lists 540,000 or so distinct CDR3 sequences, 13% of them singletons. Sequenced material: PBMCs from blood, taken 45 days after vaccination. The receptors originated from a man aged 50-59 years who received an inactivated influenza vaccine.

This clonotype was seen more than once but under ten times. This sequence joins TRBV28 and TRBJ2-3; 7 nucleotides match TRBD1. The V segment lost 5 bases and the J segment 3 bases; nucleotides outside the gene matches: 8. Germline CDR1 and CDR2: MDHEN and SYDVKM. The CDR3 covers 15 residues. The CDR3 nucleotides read TGTGCCAGCAGTACAAGGACAGGCCCGACAGATACGCAGTATTTT. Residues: CASSTRTGPTDTQYF.

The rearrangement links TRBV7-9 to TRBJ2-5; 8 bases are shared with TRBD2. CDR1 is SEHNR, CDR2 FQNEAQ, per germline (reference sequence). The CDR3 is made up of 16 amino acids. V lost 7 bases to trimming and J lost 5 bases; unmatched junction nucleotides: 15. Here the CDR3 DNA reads TGTGCCAGCAATATTTTGGGCGGCACGGGAGGGGAGACCCAGTACTTC. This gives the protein CASNILGGTGGETQYF.

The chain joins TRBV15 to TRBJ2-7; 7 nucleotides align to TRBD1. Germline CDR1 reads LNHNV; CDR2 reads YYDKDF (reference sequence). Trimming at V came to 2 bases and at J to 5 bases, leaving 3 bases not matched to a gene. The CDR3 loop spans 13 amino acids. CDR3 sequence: CATSRPQGNEQYF. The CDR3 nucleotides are TGTGCCACCAGCAGACCACAGGGGAACGAGCAGTACTTC.

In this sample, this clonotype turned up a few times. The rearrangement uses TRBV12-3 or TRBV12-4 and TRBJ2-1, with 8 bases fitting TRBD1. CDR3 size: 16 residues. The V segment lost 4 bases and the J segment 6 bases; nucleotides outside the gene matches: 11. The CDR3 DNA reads TGTGCCAGCAGTTCCCCCGGACAGGGATCGGGCAATGAGCAGTTCTTC. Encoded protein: CASSSPGQGSGNEQFF.

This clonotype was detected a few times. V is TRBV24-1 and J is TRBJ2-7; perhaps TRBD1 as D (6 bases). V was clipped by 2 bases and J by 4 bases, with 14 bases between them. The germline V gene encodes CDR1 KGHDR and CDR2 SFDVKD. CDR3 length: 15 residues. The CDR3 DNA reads TGTGCCACCAGTGATTCGGGTAGAGGGGGATACGAGCAGTACTTC. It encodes CATSDSGRGGYEQYF.

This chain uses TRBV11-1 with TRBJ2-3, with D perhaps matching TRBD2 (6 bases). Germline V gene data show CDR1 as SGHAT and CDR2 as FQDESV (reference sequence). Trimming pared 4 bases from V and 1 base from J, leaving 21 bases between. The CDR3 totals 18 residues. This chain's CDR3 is CASSSAGGTTFRTDTQYF. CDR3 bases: TGTGCCAGCAGCTCGGCGGGCGGGACGACCTTTCGCACAGATACGCAGTATTTT. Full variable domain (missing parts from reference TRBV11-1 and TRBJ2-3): EAEVAQSPRYKITEKSQAVAFWCDPISGHATLYWYRQILGQGPELLVQFQDESVVDDSQLPKDRFSAERLKGVDSTLKIQPAELGDSAMYLCASSSAGGTTFRTDTQYFGPGTRLTVL.

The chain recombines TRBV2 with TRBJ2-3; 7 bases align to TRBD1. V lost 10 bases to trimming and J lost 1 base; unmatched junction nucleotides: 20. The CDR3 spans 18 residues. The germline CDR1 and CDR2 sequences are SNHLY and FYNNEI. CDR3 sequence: CAICPAWGTEERTDTQYF. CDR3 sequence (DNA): TGTGCCATCTGCCCAGCGTGGGGGACAGAGGAGCGCACAGATACGCAGTATTTT. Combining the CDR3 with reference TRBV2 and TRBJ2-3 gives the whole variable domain EPEVTQTPSHQVTQMGQEVILRCVPISNHLYFYWYRQILGQKVEFLVSFYNNEISEKSEIFDDQFSVERPDGSNFTLKIRSTKLEDSAMYFCAICPAWGTEERTDTQYFGPGTRLTVL.

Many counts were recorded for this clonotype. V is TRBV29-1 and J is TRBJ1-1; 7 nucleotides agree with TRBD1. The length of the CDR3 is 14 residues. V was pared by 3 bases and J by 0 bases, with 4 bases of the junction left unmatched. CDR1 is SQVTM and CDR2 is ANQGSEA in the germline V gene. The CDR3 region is CSVDPTGLNTEAFF. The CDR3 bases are TGCAGCGTTGACCCGACAGGGTTGAACACTGAAGCTTTCTTT.

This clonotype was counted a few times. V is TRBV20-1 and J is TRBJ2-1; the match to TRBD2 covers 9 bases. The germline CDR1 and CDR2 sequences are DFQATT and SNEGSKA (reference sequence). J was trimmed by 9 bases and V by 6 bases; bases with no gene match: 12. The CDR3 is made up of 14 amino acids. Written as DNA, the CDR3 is TGCAGTGCCAACCGACTAGCGGAGGGGGCTGAGCAGTTCTTC. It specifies CSANRLAEGAEQFF.

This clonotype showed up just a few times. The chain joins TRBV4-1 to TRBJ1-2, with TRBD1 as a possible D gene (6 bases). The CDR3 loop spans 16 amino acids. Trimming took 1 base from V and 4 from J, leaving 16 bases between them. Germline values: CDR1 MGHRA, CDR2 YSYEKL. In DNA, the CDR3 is TGCGCCAGCAGCCAAGTTCCAGGGGATGTGGCCTATGGCTACACCTTC. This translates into CASSQVPGDVAYGYTF.

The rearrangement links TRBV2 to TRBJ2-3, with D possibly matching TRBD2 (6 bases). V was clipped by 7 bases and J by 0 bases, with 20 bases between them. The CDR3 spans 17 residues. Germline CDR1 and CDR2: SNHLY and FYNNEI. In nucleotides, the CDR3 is TGTGCCAGCACCTATTCGACCGGGACTTTGAGCACAGATACGCAGTATTTT. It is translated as CASTYSTGTLSTDTQYF.

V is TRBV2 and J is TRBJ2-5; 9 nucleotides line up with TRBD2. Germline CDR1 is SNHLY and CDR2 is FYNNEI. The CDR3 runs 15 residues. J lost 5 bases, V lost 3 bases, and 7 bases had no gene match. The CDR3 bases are TGTGCCAGCAGTGATATGCGGGGGGGCCAGGAGACCCAGTACTTC. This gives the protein CASSDMRGGQETQYF. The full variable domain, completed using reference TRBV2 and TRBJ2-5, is EPEVTQTPSHQVTQMGQEVILRCVPISNHLYFYWYRQILGQKVEFLVSFYNNEISEKSEIFDDQFSVERPDGSNFTLKIRSTKLEDSAMYFCASSDMRGGQETQYFGPGTRLLVL.

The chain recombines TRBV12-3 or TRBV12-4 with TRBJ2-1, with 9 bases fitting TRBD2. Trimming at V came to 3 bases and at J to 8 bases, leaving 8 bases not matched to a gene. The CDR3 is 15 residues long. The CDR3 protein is CASSFYSGSLDEQFF. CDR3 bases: TGTGCCAGCAGTTTTTATAGCGGGAGTTTGGATGAGCAGTTCTTC.

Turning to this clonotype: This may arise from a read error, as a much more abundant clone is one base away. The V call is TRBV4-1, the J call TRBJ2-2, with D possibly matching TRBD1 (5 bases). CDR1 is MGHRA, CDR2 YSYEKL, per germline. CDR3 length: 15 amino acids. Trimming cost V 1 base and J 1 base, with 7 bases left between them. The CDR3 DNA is TGCGCCAGCAGCCAAGTGACAGTGAACACCGGGGAGCTGTTTTTT. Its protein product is CASSQVTVNTGELFF.

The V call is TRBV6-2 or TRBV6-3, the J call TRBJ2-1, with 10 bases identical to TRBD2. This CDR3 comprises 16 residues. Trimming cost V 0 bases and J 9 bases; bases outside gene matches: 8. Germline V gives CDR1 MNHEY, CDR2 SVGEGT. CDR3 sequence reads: CASSYSLAGVVGEQFF. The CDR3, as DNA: TGTGCCAGCAGTTACTCCCTAGCGGGAGTGGTCGGTGAGCAGTTCTTC.

CDR3 in DNA: TGTGCCAGCAGCCAAGATTCGCTCGGAAACACCATATATTTT. As protein: CASSQDSLGNTIYF. This rearrangement joins TRBV4-2 to TRBJ1-3; D unclear. CDR1 is LGHNA, CDR2 YNFKEQ, per germline. V lost 0 bases to trimming and J lost 4 bases, with 7 bases between them. This CDR3 has 14 amino acids.

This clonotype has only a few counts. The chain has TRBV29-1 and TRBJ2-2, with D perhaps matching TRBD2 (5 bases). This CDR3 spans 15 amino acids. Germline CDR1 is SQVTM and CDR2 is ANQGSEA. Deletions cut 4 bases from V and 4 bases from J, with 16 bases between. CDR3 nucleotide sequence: TGCAGCGTTGCGTTGGAGGTCGGACTCACCGGGGAGCTGTTTTTT. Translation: CSVALEVGLTGELFF.

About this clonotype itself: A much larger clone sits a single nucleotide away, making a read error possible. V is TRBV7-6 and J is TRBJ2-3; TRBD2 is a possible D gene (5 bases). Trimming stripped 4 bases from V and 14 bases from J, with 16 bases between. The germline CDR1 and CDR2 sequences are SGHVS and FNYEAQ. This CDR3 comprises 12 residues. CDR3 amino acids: CASSSEAGSPYF. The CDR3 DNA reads TGTGCCAGCAGCTCGGAGGCGGGCTCCCCGTATTTT.

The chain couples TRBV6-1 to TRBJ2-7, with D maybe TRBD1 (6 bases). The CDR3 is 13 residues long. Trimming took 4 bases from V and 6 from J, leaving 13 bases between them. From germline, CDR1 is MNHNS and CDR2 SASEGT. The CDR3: CASSVRQEREQYF. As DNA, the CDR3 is TGTGCCAGCAGTGTTCGACAGGAGCGCGAGCAGTACTTC.

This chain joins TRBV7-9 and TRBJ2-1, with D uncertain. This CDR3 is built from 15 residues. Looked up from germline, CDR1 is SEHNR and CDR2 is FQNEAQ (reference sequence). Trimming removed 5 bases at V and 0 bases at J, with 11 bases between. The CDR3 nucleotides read TGTGCCAGCAGCCCCGTGCCAGGCTCCTACAATGAGCAGTTCTTC. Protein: CASSPVPGSYNEQFF.

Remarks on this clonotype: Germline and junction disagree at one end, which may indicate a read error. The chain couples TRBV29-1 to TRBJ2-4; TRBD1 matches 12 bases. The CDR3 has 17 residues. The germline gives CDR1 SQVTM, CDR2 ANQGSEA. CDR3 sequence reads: CSVDGTGGTLAKKIQYF. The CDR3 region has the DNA TGCAGCGTTGATGGGACAGGGGGCACCCTAGCCAAAAAAATTCAGTACTTC.

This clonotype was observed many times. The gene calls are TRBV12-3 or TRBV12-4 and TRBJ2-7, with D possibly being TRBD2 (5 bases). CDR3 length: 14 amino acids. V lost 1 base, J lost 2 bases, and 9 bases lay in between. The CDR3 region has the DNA TGTGCCAGCAGTTTAGGCCCGGGGACCTACGAGCAGTACTTC. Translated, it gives CASSLGPGTYEQYF.

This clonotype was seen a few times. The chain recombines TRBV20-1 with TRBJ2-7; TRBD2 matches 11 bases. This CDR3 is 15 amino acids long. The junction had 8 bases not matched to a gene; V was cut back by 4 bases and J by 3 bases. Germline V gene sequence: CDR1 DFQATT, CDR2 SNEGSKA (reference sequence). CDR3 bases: TGCAGTGCTACCCCTACTAGCGGGAGTATCTACGAGCAGTACTTC. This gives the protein CSATPTSGSIYEQYF.

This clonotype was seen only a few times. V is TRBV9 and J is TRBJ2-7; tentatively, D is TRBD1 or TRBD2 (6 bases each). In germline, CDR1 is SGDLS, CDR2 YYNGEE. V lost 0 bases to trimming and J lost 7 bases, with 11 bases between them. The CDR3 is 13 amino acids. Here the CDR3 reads CASSVAGAGEQYF. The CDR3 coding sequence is TGTGCCAGCAGCGTAGCGGGGGCGGGGGAGCAGTACTTC.

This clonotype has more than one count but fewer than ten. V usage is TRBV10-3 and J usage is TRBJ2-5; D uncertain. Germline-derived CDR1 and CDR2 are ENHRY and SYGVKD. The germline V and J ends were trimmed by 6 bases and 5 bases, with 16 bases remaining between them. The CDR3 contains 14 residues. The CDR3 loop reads CAISEALLRETQYF. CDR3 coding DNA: TGTGCCATCAGCGAAGCACTGTTAAGGGAGACCCAGTACTTC.

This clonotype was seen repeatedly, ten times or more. The chain's CDR3 is CASSFRGGSYNEQFF. CDR3 DNA sequence: TGTGCCAGCAGTTTTCGTGGCGGGAGTTATAATGAGCAGTTCTTC. The chain uses TRBV12-3 or TRBV12-4 and TRBJ2-1, with TRBD2 matching 7 bases. V shed 3 bases and J 7 bases; nucleotides not matched to a gene: 9. The CDR3 consists of 15 residues.

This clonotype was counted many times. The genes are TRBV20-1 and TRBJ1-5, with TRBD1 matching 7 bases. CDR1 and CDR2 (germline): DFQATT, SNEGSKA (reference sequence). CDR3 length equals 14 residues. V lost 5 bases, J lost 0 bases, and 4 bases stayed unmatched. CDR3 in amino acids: CSALQGNSNQPQHF. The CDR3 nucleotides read TGCAGTGCTTTACAGGGGAATAGCAATCAGCCCCAGCATTTT.

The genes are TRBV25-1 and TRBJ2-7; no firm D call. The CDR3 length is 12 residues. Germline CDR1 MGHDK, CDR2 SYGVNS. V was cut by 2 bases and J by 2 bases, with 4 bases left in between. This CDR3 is CASSENTYEQYF. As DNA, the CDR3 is TGTGCCAGCAGTGAAAACACCTACGAGCAGTACTTC.

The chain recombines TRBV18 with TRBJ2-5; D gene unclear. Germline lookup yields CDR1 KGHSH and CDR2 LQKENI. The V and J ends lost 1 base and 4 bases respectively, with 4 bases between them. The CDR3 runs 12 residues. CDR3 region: CASSPRSETQYF. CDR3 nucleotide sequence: TGTGCCAGCTCACCACGATCAGAGACCCAGTACTTC.

The CDR3 DNA is TGTGCCAGCAGCCAAGAAGGAGGACAGGGGATAGGAGGCGGCTACACCTTC. The encoded protein is CASSQEGGQGIGGGYTF. The V and J genes are TRBV3-1 and TRBJ1-2; 9 bases map to TRBD1. The ends lost 0 bases at V and 8 bases at J; junction bases unmatched: 13. The CDR3 runs to 17 residues. Germline V gene sequence: CDR1 LGHDT, CDR2 YNNKEL (reference sequence).

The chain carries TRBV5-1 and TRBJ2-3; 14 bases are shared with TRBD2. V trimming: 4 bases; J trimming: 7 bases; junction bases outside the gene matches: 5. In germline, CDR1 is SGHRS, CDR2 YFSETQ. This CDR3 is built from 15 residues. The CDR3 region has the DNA TGCGCCAGCAGCAAGACTAGCGGGGGGGAACATACGCAGTATTTT. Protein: CASSKTSGGEHTQYF.

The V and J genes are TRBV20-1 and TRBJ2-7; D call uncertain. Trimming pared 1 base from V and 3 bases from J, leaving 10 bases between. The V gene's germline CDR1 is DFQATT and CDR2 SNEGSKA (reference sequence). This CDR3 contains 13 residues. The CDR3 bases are TGCAGTGCTAGAGCTGATAGTCTCTACGAGCAGTACTTC. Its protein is CSARADSLYEQYF.